Below are 25 T cell receptor beta chains sequenced from a single sample in a study of blood T cell repertoires in COVID-19 (dated by TCRdb to about 2020). Preparation of the library involved the immunoSEQ multiplex PCR assay. TCRdb holds this immuneACCESS table with in-frame rearrangements only. Some clones are missing; in checked studies, unresolved V genes explain under half, and the rest has no known cause. The sample yields about 170,000 clones; roughly 93% were counted once. Almost 5% of the sample rests with the top ten. The sample comprised peripheral blood. These receptors were obtained from a man aged 18 to 30 with COVID-19, enrolled during active disease.

The chain combines TRBV6-6 with TRBJ2-7, with 13 bases matching TRBD2. The CDR3 loop spans 15 amino acids. V lost 0 bases and J lost 5; bases outside the gene matches: 1. Germline V gene sequence: CDR1 MNHNY, CDR2 SVGAGI (reference sequence). CDR3 sequence: CASSYSTSGRHEQYF. CDR3 nucleotide sequence: TGTGCCAGCAGTTACTCGACTAGCGGGAGGCACGAGCAGTACTTC.

The chain uses TRBV4-3 and TRBJ1-2; 8 positions match TRBD1. CDR1 is LGHNA, CDR2 YSLEER, per germline. This CDR3 is 14 amino acids long. Trimming cost V 4 bases and J 3 bases; bases outside gene matches: 4. The CDR3 loop is CASSPRTGYYGYTF. DNA of the CDR3: TGCGCCAGCAGCCCCCGGACAGGGTACTATGGCTACACCTTC.

The chain joins TRBV27 to TRBJ2-5; TRBD2 is a possible D gene (5 bases). Germline CDR1 reads MNHEY; CDR2 reads SMNVEV (reference sequence). The ends were cut back, 0 bases at V and 7 bases at J, with 12 bases in the middle. CDR3 length: 14 amino acids. CDR3 in amino acids: CASSLSRGGGTQYF. The CDR3 coding sequence is TGTGCCAGCAGTTTATCTCGGGGTGGTGGGACCCAGTACTTC.

The CDR3 bases are TGTGCCAGCAGTTTTATCGCGCCTTTGTTTTTTGTCCAGGGCCCAGTAGACACAGATACGCAGTATTTT. This encodes CASSFIAPLFFVQGPVDTDTQYF. The chain combines TRBV28 with TRBJ2-3; D might be TRBD1 (5 bases). Germline V lookup: CDR1 MDHEN, CDR2 SYDVKM. Trimming removed 3 bases at V and 2 bases at J, with 36 bases between. The length of the CDR3 is 23 residues.

V gene TRBV7-6 combines with J gene TRBJ2-4; 7 bases agree with TRBD1. Trimming removed 4 bases from V and 3 bases from J; junction bases left unmatched: 6. The CDR3 loop spans 15 amino acids. Per germline, CDR1 SGHVS and CDR2 FNYEAQ. CDR3 coding DNA: TGTGCCAGCAGCTCATCGACAGGGATCAAAAACATTCAGTACTTC. This translates into CASSSSTGIKNIQYF.

As DNA, the CDR3 is TGTGCCAGCAGGCGGGGGGAGTCCCCACCTTACGAGCAGTACTTC. Its protein product is CASRRGESPPYEQYF. V gene TRBV7-6 combines with J gene TRBJ2-7; 8 bases are shared with TRBD2. The CDR3 runs 15 residues. V gave up 6 bases and J gave up 4 bases; unmatched junction bases: 11. Germline V gives CDR1 SGHVS, CDR2 FNYEAQ.

V gene TRBV28 combines with J gene TRBJ2-1; 12 positions agree with TRBD2. With 5 bases clipped from V and 1 base from J, the junction kept 9 bases outside the gene matches. This CDR3 spans 18 amino acids. Germline values: CDR1 MDHEN, CDR2 SYDVKM. The CDR3 DNA follows: TGTGCCAGCAGTCCAGGACTAGCGGGAAGGACATCCTACAATGAGCAGTTCTTC. Amino acid sequence: CASSPGLAGRTSYNEQFF.

The chain combines TRBV6-2 or TRBV6-3 with TRBJ2-3, with 11 positions matching TRBD2. This CDR3 is 15 amino acids long. Germline values: CDR1 MNHEY, CDR2 SVGEGT. Trimming at V came to 4 bases and at J to 3 bases, leaving 3 bases not matched to a gene. Written as DNA, the CDR3 is TGTGCCAGCAGTTTAGCGGGAGGGACAACAGATACGCAGTATTTT. This codes for CASSLAGGTTDTQYF.

This clone was counted a few times. The CDR3 bases are TGTGCCAGCAGCGTAGGGACAGGCCTCTACGAGCAGTACTTC. This gives the protein CASSVGTGLYEQYF. The rearrangement links TRBV7-2 to TRBJ2-7, with 8 bases fitting TRBD1. CDR1 and CDR2 (germline): SGHTA, FQGNSA. This CDR3 contains 14 residues. The ends lost 5 bases at V and 3 bases at J; junction bases unmatched: 6.

This chain connects TRBV7-2 to TRBJ1-2; no definite D call. This CDR3 has 13 amino acids. V lost 5 bases and J lost 2, with 9 bases in between. CDR1 is SGHTA, CDR2 FQGNSA, per germline. CDR3 DNA: TGTGCCAGCAGCCCAGACGGGAACTATGGCTACACCTTC. Translated: CASSPDGNYGYTF. Looking up the rest from reference TRBV7-2 and TRBJ1-2 gives the full variable domain: GAGVSQSPSNKVTEKGKDVELRCDPISGHTALYWYRQSLGQGLEFLIYFQGNSAPDKSGLPSDRFSAERTGGSVSTLTIQRTQQEDSAVYLCASSPDGNYGYTFGSGTRLTVV.

V usage is TRBV14 and J usage is TRBJ2-1, with TRBD2 matching 10 bases. This CDR3 comprises 15 residues. Germline V gene sequence: CDR1 SGHDN, CDR2 FVKESK. Trimming at V came to 3 bases and at J to 6 bases, leaving 5 bases not matched to a gene. For the CDR3, the DNA is TGTGCCAGCAGCCAGCTAGCGGGAGTCAGCAATGAGCAGTTCTTC. It yields the protein CASSQLAGVSNEQFF.

J is TRBJ2-3 and V is TRBV19; no definite D call. This CDR3 region has 13 residues. Trimming took off 4 bases at V and 2 bases at J, with 7 bases between the two ends. CDR1 LNHDA and CDR2 SQIVND come from the germline V gene (reference sequence). The CDR3 bases are TGTGCCAGTAGTAGGTTAGTCACAGATACGCAGTATTTT. Residues: CASSRLVTDTQYF.

The chain couples TRBV27 to TRBJ2-1; D gene unclear. Trimming removed 8 bases from V and 3 bases from J, with 5 bases in between. Germline assignment: CDR1 MNHEY and CDR2 SMNVEV (reference sequence). The CDR3 is 11 amino acids. The CDR3 bases are TGTGCCAGCTCAAACTACAATGAGCAGTTCTTC. Amino acid sequence: CASSNYNEQFF.

The V gene is TRBV30, the J gene TRBJ1-1, with D perhaps matching TRBD1 (5 bases). The CDR3 runs to 15 residues. V lost 0 bases, J lost 0 bases, and 11 bases lay in between. CDR1 and CDR2 (germline): GTSNPN, SVGIG (reference sequence). The chain's CDR3 is CAWSVGQGMNTEAFF. In DNA form, the CDR3 reads TGTGCCTGGAGTGTAGGGCAGGGAATGAACACTGAAGCTTTCTTT.

This clone was seen only a few times. This chain connects TRBV2 to TRBJ1-1, with TRBD1 matching over 9 bases. The CDR3 runs 18 residues. CDR1 is SNHLY and CDR2 is FYNNEI in the germline V gene. Losses at the gene ends were 7 bases for V and 2 bases for J; bases not matched to a gene: 17. CDR3: CASTESPPHRGLNTEAFF. The CDR3 nucleotides are TGTGCCAGCACTGAGAGCCCCCCTCACAGGGGGCTTAACACTGAAGCTTTCTTT. Looking up the rest from reference TRBV2 and TRBJ1-1 gives the full variable domain: EPEVTQTPSHQVTQMGQEVILRCVPISNHLYFYWYRQILGQKVEFLVSFYNNEISEKSEIFDDQFSVERPDGSNFTLKIRSTKLEDSAMYFCASTESPPHRGLNTEAFFGQGTRLTVV.

This chain uses TRBV28 with TRBJ1-5; tentative D call: TRBD1 (5 bases). CDR3 length: 14 amino acids. Trimming stripped 4 bases from V and 2 bases from J, with 9 bases between. Germline V CDR1 and CDR2: MDHEN, SYDVKM. This CDR3 reads CASSWGVGNQPQHF. The CDR3 DNA sequence: TGTGCCAGCAGTTGGGGGGTTGGCAATCAGCCCCAGCATTTT. Supplemented by reference TRBV28 and TRBJ1-5, the full variable domain reads DVKVTQSSRYLVKRTGEKVFLECVQDMDHENMFWYRQDPGLGLRLIYFSYDVKMKEKGDIPEGYSVSREKKERFSLILESASTNQTSMYLCASSWGVGNQPQHFGDGTRLSIL.

The J gene is TRBJ2-3, the V gene TRBV9; tentative D call: TRBD1 (6 bases). The V end lost 3 bases, the J end lost 0 bases, and 14 bases lay between the germline ends. From germline, CDR1 is SGDLS and CDR2 YYNGEE. This CDR3 region has 16 residues. As DNA, the CDR3 is TGTGCCAGCAGCGCTCGGGCAGGGGCTAGCACAGATACGCAGTATTTT. Its translation is CASSARAGASTDTQYF.

The chain combines TRBV7-4 with TRBJ2-7; D unresolved. Germline lookup yields CDR1 SGHVT and CDR2 SQSDAQ. V lost 5 bases and J lost 5, with 10 bases in between. This CDR3 has 12 residues. This CDR3 is CASSPELNEQYF. The DNA for the CDR3 is TGTGCCAGCAGCCCGGAGTTGAACGAGCAGTACTTC.

The chain combines TRBV30 with TRBJ2-3, with 10 bases lining up with TRBD1. The germline V gene encodes CDR1 GTSNPN and CDR2 SVGIG (reference sequence). J was trimmed by 5 bases and V by 0 bases; bases with no gene match: 5. The CDR3 runs 15 residues. The CDR3 loop reads CAWSVPDRGQDTQYF. The DNA for the CDR3 is TGTGCCTGGAGTGTCCCCGACAGGGGGCAAGATACGCAGTATTTT.

The genes are TRBV19 and TRBJ2-3; no firm D call. Per germline, CDR1 LNHDA and CDR2 SQIVND (reference sequence). Trimming shortened V by 3 bases and J by 2 bases, and 9 bases separated the two germline ends. The CDR3 is made up of 14 amino acids. The CDR3 DNA is TGTGCCAGTAGTATGACATCCCTCACAGATACGCAGTATTTT. The encoded protein is CASSMTSLTDTQYF.

Concerning this clone: Relative to the germline gene, one junction end is altered; a read error may explain this. This sequence joins TRBV11-2 and TRBJ1-2; TRBD1 is a possible D gene (6 bases). The CDR3 runs to 13 residues. Looked up from germline, CDR1 is SGHAT and CDR2 is FQNNGV. The CDR3 here is CASSLDRDTSVTF. CDR3 DNA sequence: TGTGCCAGCAGCCTAGACCGGGACACCTCCGTCACCTTC.

V usage is TRBV7-9 and J usage is TRBJ2-5; no clear D gene. V was shortened by 5 bases and J by 5 bases, with 9 bases between the two germline ends. The CDR3 covers 12 residues. Germline CDR1 reads SEHNR; CDR2 reads FQNEAQ (reference sequence). DNA of the CDR3: TGTGCCAGCAGCATGCAACTGGAGACCCAGTACTTC. Its protein product is CASSMQLETQYF.

This clone has only one observation. The chain couples TRBV14 to TRBJ2-7; 8 bases line up with TRBD2. The length of the CDR3 is 16 residues. The trim removed 4 bases at V and 3 bases at J, leaving 11 bases unmatched. CDR1 SGHDN and CDR2 FVKESK come from the germline V gene. CDR3 in amino acids: CASSPLLTSGRYEQYF. The CDR3 region has the DNA TGTGCCAGCAGCCCCCTCCTCACTAGCGGCCGCTACGAGCAGTACTTC. The complete variable domain, with remaining parts taken from reference TRBV14 and TRBJ2-7, reads EAGVTQFPSHSVIEKGQTVTLRCDPISGHDNLYWYRRVMGKEIKFLLHFVKESKQDESGMPNNRFLAERTGGTYSTLKVQPAELEDSGVYFCASSPLLTSGRYEQYFGPGTRLTVT.

This clone has a single count. The chain links TRBV10-3 to TRBJ1-3; TRBD1 aligns across 7 bases. The V gene's germline CDR1 is ENHRY and CDR2 SYGVKD. The CDR3 contains 16 residues. V lost 6 bases and J lost 2; bases outside the gene matches: 10. The CDR3 DNA follows: TGTGCCATCAGCCCTTCAGGGGGGATCCCTGGAAACACCATATATTTT. This sequence encodes CAISPSGGIPGNTIYF.

This clone was observed a single time. The chain joins TRBV7-9 to TRBJ2-2, with D tentatively TRBD2 (7 bases). V dropped 5 bases and J dropped 7 bases, with 14 bases sitting between them. The CDR3 loop spans 14 amino acids. Germline-derived CDR1 and CDR2 are SEHNR and FQNEAQ (reference sequence). Here the CDR3 reads CASSTGGDGGELFF. CDR3 sequence (DNA): TGTGCCAGCAGCACGGGGGGCGATGGCGGGGAGCTGTTTTTT. The full variable domain, its missing parts supplied by reference TRBV7-9 and TRBJ2-2, is DTGVSQNPRHKITKRGQNVTFRCDPISEHNRLYWYRQTLGQGPEFLTYFQNEAQLEKSRLLSDRFSAERPKGSFSTLEIQRTEQGDSAMYLCASSTGGDGGELFFGEGSRLTVL.